The following is a TCR beta chain sequence with its context. Germline CDR1 is MDHEN and CDR2 is SYDVKM. This CDR3 comprises 15 residues. The trim removed 6 bases at V and 2 bases at J, leaving 7 bases unmatched. The source of the sample is a study of OX40 agonist ivuxolimab in advanced cancers. Measured with immunoSEQ multiplex PCR; TCRdb has only the in-frame clones, and not every one. This table has about 100,000 clones, approximately 90% appearing once. The sequence was obtained from an adult with an advanced solid tumor such as melanoma, head and neck, liver or kidney cancer. The source material was CD4+ or CD8+ T cells sorted from blood, sampled in a trial of the OX40 agonist ivuxolimab. The J gene is TRBJ2-7, the V gene TRBV28; 10 bases are shared with TRBD2. DNA of the CDR3: TGTGCCAGCAGCACCAGGACTAGCGGCCCCTACGAGCAGTACTTC. This sequence encodes CASSTRTSGPYEQYF. The full variable domain, rest sourced from reference TRBV28 and TRBJ2-7, is DVKVTQSSRYLVKRTGEKVFLECVQDMDHENMFWYRQDPGLGLRLIYFSYDVKMKEKGDIPEGYSVSREKKERFSLILESASTNQTSMYLCASSTRTSGPYEQYFGPGTRLTVT.